Presented here are 25 T cell receptor beta chains from one specimen sequenced in a study of blood T cell repertoires in COVID-19. Using immunoSEQ multiplex PCR, the repertoire was profiled, and TCRdb retains in-frame clones only, with some absent. The sample holds some 97,000 clones, about nine tenths seen once. Specimen: peripheral blood. The receptors shown here come from a man aged 60 to 75 with acute or convalescent COVID-19.

The genes are TRBV27 and TRBJ1-4; D is ambiguous. The CDR3 totals 15 residues. Looked up from germline, CDR1 is MNHEY and CDR2 is SMNVEV (reference sequence). V was shortened by 5 bases and J by 7 bases, with 17 bases between the two germline ends. CDR3 sequence reads: CASSPRRREGEKLFF. The DNA of the CDR3 is TGTGCCAGCAGTCCTCGTCGGAGGGAAGGTGAAAAACTGTTTTTT.

V is TRBV5-1 and J is TRBJ2-5; D may be TRBD2 (5 bases). The CDR3 spans 12 residues. V was cut by 1 base and J by 5 bases, with 6 bases left in between. Germline V gene lookup returns CDR1 SGHRS and CDR2 YFSETQ. The CDR3 here is CASSLPGETQYF. CDR3 nucleotides: TGCGCCAGCAGCTTGCCGGGGGAGACCCAGTACTTC.

V usage is TRBV30 and J usage is TRBJ1-3, with TRBD1 matching over 7 bases. The length of the CDR3 is 15 residues. Germline V gene lookup returns CDR1 GTSNPN and CDR2 SVGIG (reference sequence). J was trimmed by 4 bases and V by 5 bases; bases with no gene match: 11. The CDR3 region is CAWASQGGFGNTIYF. Written as DNA, the CDR3 is TGTGCCTGGGCATCTCAGGGGGGCTTCGGAAACACCATATATTTT.

The chain carries TRBV11-2 and TRBJ2-5; D perhaps matches TRBD1 (6 bases). Trimming removed 1 base from V and 5 bases from J, with 17 bases in between. This CDR3 spans 16 amino acids. CDR1 and CDR2 from the germline V gene are SGHAT and FQNNGV. The CDR3 DNA is TGTGCCAGCAGCTTAGGGGGACAACTTGGGGGTGAGACCCAGTACTTC. The encoded protein is CASSLGGQLGGETQYF.

This clone was recorded once. This rearrangement joins TRBV7-6 to TRBJ2-1, with D possibly matching TRBD2 (5 bases). Trimming removed 3 bases from V and 0 bases from J, with 12 bases in between. CDR1 is SGHVS and CDR2 is FNYEAQ in the germline V gene. The CDR3 loop spans 16 amino acids. The CDR3 here is CASSFDRGGSYNEQFF. As DNA, the CDR3 is TGTGCCAGCAGCTTCGACCGGGGTGGCTCCTACAATGAGCAGTTCTTC.

This chain's CDR3 is CASSLAWTEETQYF. Here the CDR3 DNA reads TGCGCCAGCAGCTTGGCGTGGACAGAAGAGACCCAGTACTTC. The chain recombines TRBV5-1 with TRBJ2-5; the D gene is possibly TRBD1 (6 bases). The CDR3 is 14 residues long. The germline V gene has CDR1 SGHRS and CDR2 YFSETQ. Trimming took 0 bases from V and 3 from J, leaving 9 bases between them.

This chain joins TRBV7-2 and TRBJ1-5; 9 nucleotides align to TRBD1. The CDR3 sequence is 18 residues long. Trimming took 4 bases from V and 1 from J; bases not matched to a gene: 11. In germline, CDR1 is SGHTA, CDR2 FQGNSA. As DNA, the CDR3 is TGTGCCAGCAGCTGGAAGAGCCCTGGGACAGGGAGCAATCAGCCCCAGCATTTT. It translates to CASSWKSPGTGSNQPQHF.

The rearrangement joins TRBV7-2 to TRBJ2-6; a possible D gene is TRBD2 (5 bases). Germline assignment: CDR1 SGHTA and CDR2 FQGNSA. The CDR3 extends over 17 amino acids. Trimming left V 5 bases short and J 0 bases short, with 14 bases between. CDR3 sequence reads: CASSHRGQASGANVLTF. CDR3 bases: TGTGCCAGCAGCCACCGAGGGCAGGCCTCTGGGGCCAACGTCCTGACTTTC. Filled out from reference TRBV7-2 and TRBJ2-6, the complete variable domain reads GAGVSQSPSNKVTEKGKDVELRCDPISGHTALYWYRQSLGQGLEFLIYFQGNSAPDKSGLPSDRFSAERTGGSVSTLTIQRTQQEDSAVYLCASSHRGQASGANVLTFGAGSRLTVL.

The chain combines TRBV20-1 with TRBJ2-5; 11 nucleotides agree with TRBD2. The CDR3 runs 16 residues. V was pared by 3 bases and J by 1 base, with 7 bases of the junction left unmatched. Germline V lookup: CDR1 DFQATT, CDR2 SNEGSKA (reference sequence). The CDR3 sequence: CSASWISGGAQETQYF. CDR3 DNA sequence: TGCAGTGCTAGTTGGATTAGCGGGGGGGCCCAAGAGACCCAGTACTTC.

This chain connects TRBV7-7 to TRBJ2-7, with D maybe TRBD2 (6 bases). Germline-derived CDR1 and CDR2 are SSHAT and FNYEAQ (reference sequence). Trimming shortened V by 0 bases and J by 0 bases, and 9 bases separated the two germline ends. The CDR3 length is 15 residues. Here the CDR3 DNA reads TGTGCCAGCAGCTTAGCGGAGGGTATCTCCTACGAGCAGTACTTC. This gives the protein CASSLAEGISYEQYF.

V usage is TRBV5-6 and J usage is TRBJ2-5; a weak D match, TRBD1 (6 bases). The V gene's germline CDR1 is SGHDT and CDR2 YYEEEE. CDR3 size: 14 residues. V shed 4 bases and J shed 2 bases, with 12 bases lying between them. CDR3 protein: CASSRQASQETQYF. DNA of the CDR3: TGTGCCAGCAGCAGACAGGCTTCACAAGAGACCCAGTACTTC.

The chain has TRBV2 and TRBJ2-1, with TRBD1 matching 10 bases. This CDR3 spans 17 amino acids. After removal of 3 bases from V and 7 bases from J, the junction contained 12 bases not matched to a gene. Germline values: CDR1 SNHLY, CDR2 FYNNEI. CDR3 in DNA: TGTGCCAGCAGTGACCTTCAAGACAGGGGGCGGGGGAATGAGCAGTTCTTC. Translating it yields CASSDLQDRGRGNEQFF.

The rearrangement joins TRBV6-5 to TRBJ2-7; 7 bases agree with TRBD1. This CDR3 is built from 15 residues. The germline V gene encodes CDR1 MNHEY and CDR2 SVGAGI. The ends lost 0 bases at V and 2 bases at J; junction bases unmatched: 4. CDR3: CASSYSPGQPYEQYF. CDR3 bases: TGTGCCAGCAGTTACTCGCCGGGACAGCCCTACGAGCAGTACTTC.

The genes are TRBV10-1 and TRBJ2-3; weak D call: TRBD2 (6 bases). The CDR3 covers 13 residues. Germline V gene sequence: CDR1 WNHNN, CDR2 SYGVQD (reference sequence). The ends were cut back, 5 bases at V and 5 bases at J, with 11 bases in the middle. CDR3 sequence reads: CASSRTRGDTQYF. For the CDR3, the DNA is TGCGCCAGCAGTAGGACGCGGGGAGATACGCAGTATTTT.

The chain recombines TRBV5-4 with TRBJ2-1; weak D call: TRBD2 (6 bases). There are 15 residues in the CDR3. Germline CDR1 SGHNT, CDR2 YYREEE (reference sequence). Trimming took off 5 bases at V and 2 bases at J, with 14 bases between the two ends. The CDR3 region is CASSSGTAAYNEQFF. CDR3 nucleotide sequence: TGTGCCAGCAGTTCCGGGACTGCCGCCTACAATGAGCAGTTCTTC.

CDR3 amino acids: CASSLRQDAEAFF. The CDR3 DNA is TGTGCCAGCAGCTTGAGACAGGACGCTGAAGCTTTCTTT. The V call is TRBV7-9, the J call TRBJ1-1; D is possibly TRBD1 (6 bases). CDR1 is SEHNR, CDR2 FQNEAQ, per germline (reference sequence). The CDR3 runs 13 residues. Trimming cost V 3 bases and J 6 bases, with 11 bases left between them.

This clone was recorded once. CDR3 region: CASRQTGATNEKLFF. The DNA of the CDR3 is TGTGCCAGCAGACAGACAGGGGCAACTAATGAAAAACTGTTTTTT. The genes are TRBV2 and TRBJ1-4, with 8 bases fitting TRBD1. Trimming took 6 bases from V and 0 from J; bases not matched to a gene: 3. The V gene's germline CDR1 is SNHLY and CDR2 FYNNEI. There are 15 residues in the CDR3. Together with reference TRBV2 and TRBJ1-4, the CDR3 gives the full variable domain: EPEVTQTPSHQVTQMGQEVILRCVPISNHLYFYWYRQILGQKVEFLVSFYNNEISEKSEIFDDQFSVERPDGSNFTLKIRSTKLEDSAMYFCASRQTGATNEKLFFGSGTQLSVL.

V and J are TRBV25-1 and TRBJ1-1; no reliable D call. Per the germline V gene, CDR1 is MGHDK and CDR2 is SYGVNS. The CDR3 covers 12 residues. V was cut by 8 bases and J by 5 bases, with 12 bases left in between. The CDR3 coding sequence is TGTGCCAGCGCCCGTCGAGGGACTGAAGCTTTCTTT. Its translation is CASARRGTEAFF.

The rearrangement uses TRBV5-1 and TRBJ2-3; 9 bases agree with TRBD1. The germline V gene has CDR1 SGHRS and CDR2 YFSETQ. This CDR3 has 15 amino acids. Trimming removed 5 bases from V and 2 bases from J; junction bases left unmatched: 6. DNA of the CDR3: TGCGCCAGCAGTTATACAGGGGGCTACACAGATACGCAGTATTTT. It specifies CASSYTGGYTDTQYF.

The chain uses TRBV19 and TRBJ2-3, with a weak D call TRBD1 (5 bases). The CDR3 is 16 residues long. Germline V gives CDR1 LNHDA, CDR2 SQIVND (reference sequence). V dropped 2 bases and J dropped 2 bases, with 14 bases sitting between them. CDR3 coding DNA: TGTGCCAGTAGTATAACTCTCGACAGCTACACAGATACGCAGTATTTT. Residues: CASSITLDSYTDTQYF.

The V and J genes are TRBV5-4 and TRBJ2-1, with D uncertain. CDR1 is SGHNT and CDR2 is YYREEE in the germline V gene (reference sequence). V lost 1 base to trimming and J lost 1 base, with 9 bases between them. This CDR3 region has 15 residues. The CDR3 loop reads CASSLSQRSYNEQFF. CDR3 sequence (DNA): TGTGCCAGCAGCTTGTCCCAGAGGTCCTACAATGAGCAGTTCTTC.

This sequence joins TRBV29-1 and TRBJ1-1; 7 bases are shared with TRBD1. The ends lost 7 bases at V and 3 bases at J; junction bases unmatched: 5. The CDR3 has 12 amino acids. CDR1 is SQVTM and CDR2 is ANQGSEA in the germline V gene. This CDR3 reads CSGDREYTEAFF. The DNA for the CDR3 is TGCAGCGGCGACAGGGAGTACACTGAAGCTTTCTTT.

This clone was recorded once. The chain uses TRBV5-4 and TRBJ1-2, with D perhaps matching TRBD1 (5 bases). The CDR3 contains 14 residues. V gave up 4 bases and J gave up 2 bases, with 12 bases separating them. Germline V gives CDR1 SGHNT, CDR2 YYREEE (reference sequence). The CDR3: CASSPATENYGYTF. CDR3 coding DNA: TGTGCCAGCAGCCCTGCGACAGAGAACTATGGCTACACCTTC.

This clone was counted a single time. This chain uses TRBV7-8 with TRBJ1-6, with 10 nucleotides matching TRBD1. Trimming removed 4 bases from V and 0 bases from J; junction bases left unmatched: 3. CDR1 SGHVS and CDR2 FQNEAQ come from the germline V gene. The CDR3 has 17 residues. CDR3 protein: CASSSDRGFSYNSPLHF. DNA for the CDR3: TGTGCCAGCAGCTCGGACAGGGGGTTCTCCTATAATTCACCCCTCCACTTT. Supplemented by reference TRBV7-8 and TRBJ1-6, the full variable domain reads GAGVSQSPRYKVAKRGQDVALRCDPISGHVSLFWYQQALGQGPEFLTYFQNEAQLDKSGLPSDRFFAERPEGSVSTLKIQRTQQEDSAVYLCASSSDRGFSYNSPLHFGNGTRLTVT.

This chain links TRBV10-3 with TRBJ1-2; 7 bases fit TRBD1. The CDR3 length is 16 residues. Germline assignment: CDR1 ENHRY and CDR2 SYGVKD. After removal of 3 bases from V and 8 bases from J, the junction contained 15 bases not matched to a gene. The CDR3 protein is CAISDGTASGGVGYTF. The CDR3 DNA reads TGTGCCATCAGTGATGGGACAGCATCTGGGGGTGTCGGCTACACCTTC.